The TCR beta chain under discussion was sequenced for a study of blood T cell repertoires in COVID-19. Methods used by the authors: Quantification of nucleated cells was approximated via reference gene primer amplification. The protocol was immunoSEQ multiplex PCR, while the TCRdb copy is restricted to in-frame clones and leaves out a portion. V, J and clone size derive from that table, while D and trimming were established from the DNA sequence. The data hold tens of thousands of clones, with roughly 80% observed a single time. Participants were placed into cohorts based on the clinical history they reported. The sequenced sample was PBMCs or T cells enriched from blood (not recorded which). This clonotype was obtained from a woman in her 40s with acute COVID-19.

The CDR3 DNA reads TGTGCCAGCAGCCTTCCTTCCGGGACAGGGGGCGGTCAGCCCCAGCATTTT. Translated, it gives CASSLPSGTGGGQPQHF. J is TRBJ1-5 and V is TRBV4-2, with 12 bases lining up with TRBD1. V was pared by 4 bases and J by 6 bases, with 10 bases of the junction left unmatched. The germline V gene has CDR1 LGHNA and CDR2 YNFKEQ. This CDR3 has 17 residues.